This T cell receptor beta chain appears in the sequencing data of a study of CD8 T cells in ankylosing spondylitis. This clonotype was seen at least ten times. Researchers built TCR beta libraries using quantitative 5'-RACE with molecular barcodes. TCRdb reprocessed the 5' RACE reads via MiXCR and lists one record per CDR3 protein. Among around 100,000 distinct CDR3 sequences, approximately 25% were seen once, and the ten largest hold approximately 13%. The CDR3 loop spans 14 amino acids. Germline CDR1 is SGHRS and CDR2 is YFSETQ. V lost 1 base and J 3 bases, leaving 10 bases between the germline ends.

This chain uses TRBV5-1 with TRBJ1-2; no clear D gene. Input material: synovial fluid, either unsorted or a sorted T cell fraction (not recorded which). The receptor was derived from a male donor with ankylosing spondylitis. This CDR3 reads CASSLTSGHYGYTF. The CDR3 bases are TGCGCCAGCAGCTTGACATCCGGCCACTATGGCTACACCTTC.